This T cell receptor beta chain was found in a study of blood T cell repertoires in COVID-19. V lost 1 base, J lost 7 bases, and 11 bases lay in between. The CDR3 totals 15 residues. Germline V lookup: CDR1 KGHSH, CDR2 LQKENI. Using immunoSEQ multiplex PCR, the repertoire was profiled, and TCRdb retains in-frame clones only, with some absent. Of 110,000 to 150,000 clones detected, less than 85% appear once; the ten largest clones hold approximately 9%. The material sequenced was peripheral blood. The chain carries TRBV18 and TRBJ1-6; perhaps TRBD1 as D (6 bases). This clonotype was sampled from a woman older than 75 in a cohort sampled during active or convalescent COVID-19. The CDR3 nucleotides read TGTGCCAGCTCACCACTGGGGGCGCGGAATTCACCCCTCCACTTT. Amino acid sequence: CASSPLGARNSPLHF.